A selection of T cell receptor beta chains follows, all from one sample in a study of T cell responses to AZD1222 COVID-19 vaccine. The table came from immunoSEQ multiplex PCR; TCRdb's copy has only in-frame clones and leaves some out. Found here are 70,000 to 95,000 clones, roughly 90% of them singletons; the top ten hold 6.9%. The sample was peripheral blood, taken 28 days after the second AZD1222 dose. Receptor source: an adult who received the AZD1222 COVID-19 vaccine. The CDR3 runs from the conserved cysteine through the conserved F or W. The order of the fields is clone size, D gene, J gene, V gene, CDR3 DNA, CDR3 protein. The D gene is left open where the match is weak. A clone size is listed for some rows: how often the clone was seen (once, few, many), or a class if it is expanded.

clone_size: -
d_call: -
j_call: TRBJ2-5
v_call: TRBV6-5
cdr3_nt: TGTGCCAGCAGTCGGACCCTCCAAGAGACCCAGTACTTC
cdr3_aa: CASSRTLQETQYF

clone_size: -
d_call: -
j_call: TRBJ2-5
v_call: TRBV5-1
cdr3_nt: TGCGCCAGCAGCTTGGGGGGCGCAGAGACCCAGTACTTC
cdr3_aa: CASSLGGAETQYF

clone_size: -
d_call: -
j_call: TRBJ2-7
v_call: TRBV24-1
cdr3_nt: TGTGCCACCAGTGATTTCCGGGGAGCGCAGTACTTC
cdr3_aa: CATSDFRGAQYF

clone_size: -
d_call: TRBD1
j_call: TRBJ1-4
v_call: TRBV6-5
cdr3_nt: TGTGCCAGCAGGTTGGACAGGGTCGAAAAACTGTTTTTT
cdr3_aa: CASRLDRVEKLFF

clone_size: -
d_call: -
j_call: TRBJ1-2
v_call: TRBV4-1
cdr3_nt: TGCGCCAGCAGCCTACCCACGTCCTCGGGGGGCTACACCTTC
cdr3_aa: CASSLPTSSGGYTF

clone_size: few
d_call: -
j_call: TRBJ1-1
v_call: TRBV18
cdr3_nt: TGTGCCAGCTCACCACCGAGTCCTGCGAACACTGAAGCTTTCTTT
cdr3_aa: CASSPPSPANTEAFF

clone_size: -
d_call: -
j_call: TRBJ2-2
v_call: TRBV4-2
cdr3_nt: TGTGCCAGCAGCCAAGAGAGTCAGCGGGTGGCCGGGGAGCTGTTTTTT
cdr3_aa: CASSQESQRVAGELFF

clone_size: -
d_call: -
j_call: TRBJ2-1
v_call: TRBV29-1
cdr3_nt: TGCAGCGTTGAAAGACCGAATGAGCAGTTCTTC
cdr3_aa: CSVERPNEQFF

clone_size: -
d_call: -
j_call: TRBJ1-5
v_call: TRBV4-1
cdr3_nt: TGCGCCAGCAGCCAGGCTCCCATTCAGCCCCAGCATTTT
cdr3_aa: CASSQAPIQPQHF

clone_size: -
d_call: -
j_call: TRBJ2-1
v_call: TRBV24-1
cdr3_nt: TGTGCCACCAGTGGGCAGGGTTGGCCGAATGAGCAGTTCTTC
cdr3_aa: CATSGQGWPNEQFF

clone_size: -
d_call: TRBD1
j_call: TRBJ2-7
v_call: TRBV27
cdr3_nt: TGTGCCAGCAGTCAGCGGACAGGGTTGGGCTACGAGCAGTACTTC
cdr3_aa: CASSQRTGLGYEQYF

clone_size: -
d_call: TRBD2
j_call: TRBJ2-1
v_call: TRBV4-1
cdr3_nt: TGCGCCAGCAGCCCGAGACTAGCGGGAGGGCCTGGGCAGTTCTTC
cdr3_aa: CASSPRLAGGPGQFF

clone_size: -
d_call: TRBD1
j_call: TRBJ1-1
v_call: TRBV7-8
cdr3_nt: TGTGCCAGCAGCACCCAGACAGGGGCCTACACTGAAGCTTTCTTT
cdr3_aa: CASSTQTGAYTEAFF

clone_size: -
d_call: -
j_call: TRBJ1-1
v_call: TRBV30
cdr3_nt: TGTGCCTGGAGTGCTACACCGAACACTGAAGCTTTCTTT
cdr3_aa: CAWSATPNTEAFF

clone_size: -
d_call: -
j_call: TRBJ1-1
v_call: TRBV10-1
cdr3_nt: TGCGCCAGCAGTGAGTCGTCCGAGGGCACTGAAGCTTTCTTT
cdr3_aa: CASSESSEGTEAFF

clone_size: -
d_call: -
j_call: TRBJ2-7
v_call: TRBV9
cdr3_nt: TGTGCCAGCAGCGTAGGGAGACAACCCGGCTCCTACGAGCAGTACTTC
cdr3_aa: CASSVGRQPGSYEQYF

clone_size: -
d_call: -
j_call: TRBJ2-7
v_call: TRBV5-1
cdr3_nt: TGCGCCAGCAGCTTGGACGGGAGCGGGTACGAGCAGTACTTC
cdr3_aa: CASSLDGSGYEQYF

clone_size: -
d_call: TRBD1
j_call: TRBJ2-1
v_call: TRBV5-1
cdr3_nt: TGCGCCAGCAGCTTGGGACAGGGGCCTTACAATGAGCAGTTCTTC
cdr3_aa: CASSLGQGPYNEQFF

clone_size: -
d_call: TRBD1
j_call: TRBJ1-4
v_call: TRBV6-5
cdr3_nt: TGTGCCAGCAGTTACTCCGGTACAGGGGGTGAAAAACTGTTTTTT
cdr3_aa: CASSYSGTGGEKLFF

clone_size: -
d_call: TRBD2
j_call: TRBJ2-1
v_call: TRBV7-9
cdr3_nt: TGTGCCAGCACTGGCGGGAGGGTCGATGAGCAGTTCTTC
cdr3_aa: CASTGGRVDEQFF

clone_size: -
d_call: TRBD1
j_call: TRBJ1-2
v_call: TRBV27
cdr3_nt: TGTGCCAGCAGTTTATACTGGTGGGGGACAGGGGGCGATACTAACTATGGCTACACCTTC
cdr3_aa: CASSLYWWGTGGDTNYGYTF

clone_size: -
d_call: TRBD1
j_call: TRBJ1-2
v_call: TRBV18
cdr3_nt: TGTGCCAGCTCCCCGGACAGGGAAGTTGGCTACACCTTC
cdr3_aa: CASSPDREVGYTF

clone_size: -
d_call: TRBD1
j_call: TRBJ1-2
v_call: TRBV5-1
cdr3_nt: TGCGCCAGCAGCTCGGACAGGAAATATGGCTACACCTTC
cdr3_aa: CASSSDRKYGYTF

clone_size: -
d_call: TRBD1
j_call: TRBJ1-4
v_call: TRBV6-5
cdr3_nt: TGTGCCAGTGGGGGACAGGGTCGAGAAAAACTGTTTTTT
cdr3_aa: CASGGQGREKLFF

clone_size: -
d_call: TRBD1
j_call: TRBJ1-6
v_call: TRBV3-1/TRBV3-2
cdr3_nt: TGTGCCAGCAGCCAAGATCGGGAGGGGACAGATAATTCACCCCTCCACTTT
cdr3_aa: CASSQDREGTDNSPLHF

clone_size: many
d_call: -
j_call: TRBJ2-1
v_call: TRBV6-2/TRBV6-3
cdr3_nt: TGTGCCAGCAGTCCCCACAGTGATTACAATGAGCAGTTCTTC
cdr3_aa: CASSPHSDYNEQFF

clone_size: -
d_call: TRBD2
j_call: TRBJ2-3
v_call: TRBV2
cdr3_nt: TGTGCCAGCATTAAGAAGCGGGGAGATACGCAGTATTTT
cdr3_aa: CASIKKRGDTQYF

clone_size: -
d_call: TRBD1
j_call: TRBJ2-1
v_call: TRBV27
cdr3_nt: TGTGCCAGCAGTTTAGACAGGGGCTCCTACAATGAGCAGTTCTTC
cdr3_aa: CASSLDRGSYNEQFF

clone_size: -
d_call: -
j_call: TRBJ1-1
v_call: TRBV10-1
cdr3_nt: TGCGCCAGCAGTGACTCCCGGATAGGCAAGTCGAACACTGAAGCTTTCTTT
cdr3_aa: CASSDSRIGKSNTEAFF

clone_size: -
d_call: -
j_call: TRBJ2-1
v_call: TRBV4-2
cdr3_nt: TGTGCCAGCAGCCAAGATTGGGCAGCCTCCTACAATGAGCAGTTCTTC
cdr3_aa: CASSQDWAASYNEQFF

clone_size: -
d_call: -
j_call: TRBJ2-2
v_call: TRBV19
cdr3_nt: TGTGCCAGCGCCGGGACGACGAACACCGGGGAGCTGTTTTTT
cdr3_aa: CASAGTTNTGELFF

clone_size: -
d_call: -
j_call: TRBJ2-3
v_call: TRBV25-1
cdr3_nt: TGTGCCAGCGCAGACCTGAAACCCACAGATACGCAGTATTTT
cdr3_aa: CASADLKPTDTQYF

clone_size: -
d_call: -
j_call: TRBJ1-1
v_call: TRBV19
cdr3_nt: TGTGCCAGTAGTTTTTCGGGAACTGAAGCTTTCTTT
cdr3_aa: CASSFSGTEAFF

clone_size: -
d_call: -
j_call: TRBJ2-5
v_call: TRBV18
cdr3_nt: TGTGCCAGCTCACTGCACCAAGAGACCCAGTACTTC
cdr3_aa: CASSLHQETQYF

clone_size: -
d_call: -
j_call: TRBJ1-3
v_call: TRBV6-1
cdr3_nt: TGTGCCAGCAGTGAACGAACGCCAGGGCTCTCTGGAAACACCATATATTTT
cdr3_aa: CASSERTPGLSGNTIYF

clone_size: -
d_call: -
j_call: TRBJ1-4
v_call: TRBV7-2
cdr3_nt: TGTGCCAGCAGCCTACCGGGGCGCGTTGAAAAACTGTTTTTT
cdr3_aa: CASSLPGRVEKLFF

clone_size: -
d_call: -
j_call: TRBJ1-2
v_call: TRBV5-1
cdr3_nt: TGCGCCAGCAGCTTTTTTGACAGTAACTATGGCTACACCTTC
cdr3_aa: CASSFFDSNYGYTF

clone_size: -
d_call: TRBD2
j_call: TRBJ2-1
v_call: TRBV7-9
cdr3_nt: TGTGCCAGCAGCTTAGGTTGGGCCGGAGCGGGAGGGCTCAATGAGCAGTTCTTC
cdr3_aa: CASSLGWAGAGGLNEQFF

clone_size: -
d_call: -
j_call: TRBJ2-7
v_call: TRBV19
cdr3_nt: TGTGCCAGTAGTACCGGGGGAGGAACCAGTCCCGAGCAGTACTTC
cdr3_aa: CASSTGGGTSPEQYF

clone_size: -
d_call: TRBD2
j_call: TRBJ2-2
v_call: TRBV5-1
cdr3_nt: TGCGCCAGCAGCCTAGCGGTACTAAACACCGGGGAGCTGTTTTTT
cdr3_aa: CASSLAVLNTGELFF

clone_size: -
d_call: TRBD2
j_call: TRBJ2-1
v_call: TRBV19
cdr3_nt: TGTGCCAGTAGCGGACCCCGTCCGGGACTAGCGGGAGATGGTGAGCAGTTCTTC
cdr3_aa: CASSGPRPGLAGDGEQFF

clone_size: -
d_call: TRBD2
j_call: TRBJ2-1
v_call: TRBV4-3
cdr3_nt: TGCGCCAGCAGCCAAGCCGGGAGGGCTTGGAATGAGCAGTTCTTC
cdr3_aa: CASSQAGRAWNEQFF

clone_size: -
d_call: -
j_call: TRBJ2-5
v_call: TRBV4-1
cdr3_nt: TGCGCCAGCAGCCCCGGGCCTCAAGAGACCCAGTACTTC
cdr3_aa: CASSPGPQETQYF

clone_size: -
d_call: -
j_call: TRBJ2-2
v_call: TRBV14
cdr3_nt: TGTGCCAGCAGCCAGCTAAACACCGGGGAGCTGTTTTTT
cdr3_aa: CASSQLNTGELFF

clone_size: once
d_call: -
j_call: TRBJ2-1
v_call: TRBV12-5
cdr3_nt: TGTGCTAGTGGTTTTAGGGCTAGGGATGAGCAGTTCTTC
cdr3_aa: CASGFRARDEQFF

clone_size: -
d_call: -
j_call: TRBJ1-3
v_call: TRBV7-2
cdr3_nt: TGTGCCAGCAGCTTCGGTATTACCTCTGGAAACACCATATATTTT
cdr3_aa: CASSFGITSGNTIYF

clone_size: -
d_call: -
j_call: TRBJ1-6
v_call: TRBV5-1
cdr3_nt: TGCGCCAGCAGCTTGGACGTTAATTCACCCCTCCACTTT
cdr3_aa: CASSLDVNSPLHF

clone_size: -
d_call: -
j_call: TRBJ1-1
v_call: TRBV19
cdr3_nt: TGTGCCAGTAGTTTCGGGGCCGCTCATGAAGCTTTCTTT
cdr3_aa: CASSFGAAHEAFF

clone_size: -
d_call: -
j_call: TRBJ2-5
v_call: TRBV15
cdr3_nt: TGTGCCACCAGCAGAGGAACCCTCCAAGAGACCCAGTACTTC
cdr3_aa: CATSRGTLQETQYF

clone_size: -
d_call: TRBD1
j_call: TRBJ2-7
v_call: TRBV6-5
cdr3_nt: TGTGCCAGCAGCTCTGGACAGGGGGTGAGCCACGAGCAGTACTTC
cdr3_aa: CASSSGQGVSHEQYF

clone_size: -
d_call: -
j_call: TRBJ2-1
v_call: TRBV2
cdr3_nt: TGTGCCAGCAGTGCAATGGGCACCTACAATGAGCAGTTCTTC
cdr3_aa: CASSAMGTYNEQFF

clone_size: -
d_call: -
j_call: TRBJ1-3
v_call: TRBV10-1
cdr3_nt: TGCGCCAGCAGTGCGAACTCTGGAAACACCATATATTTT
cdr3_aa: CASSANSGNTIYF

clone_size: once
d_call: -
j_call: TRBJ2-7
v_call: TRBV6-5
cdr3_nt: TGTGCCAGCAGTTACTCCCCCCTTGGGGAGCAGTACTTC
cdr3_aa: CASSYSPLGEQYF

clone_size: -
d_call: TRBD2
j_call: TRBJ2-7
v_call: TRBV3-1/TRBV3-2
cdr3_nt: TGTGCCAGCAGCCAAGCCGGGACTAGAGATGAGAAGCAGTACTTC
cdr3_aa: CASSQAGTRDEKQYF

clone_size: -
d_call: -
j_call: TRBJ2-7
v_call: TRBV6-5
cdr3_nt: TGTGCCAGCAGTCTCAGCAGGACGATTTACGAGCAGTACTTC
cdr3_aa: CASSLSRTIYEQYF

clone_size: once
d_call: TRBD1
j_call: TRBJ2-1
v_call: TRBV6-2/TRBV6-3
cdr3_nt: TGTGCCAGCAGTAAGTTGGGACAGGTCACCGATGAGCAGTTCTTC
cdr3_aa: CASSKLGQVTDEQFF

clone_size: once
d_call: TRBD1
j_call: TRBJ1-3
v_call: TRBV7-9
cdr3_nt: TGTGCCAGCAGCCCCACACAGGGGACTCGAAACACCATATATTTT
cdr3_aa: CASSPTQGTRNTIYF

clone_size: -
d_call: TRBD1
j_call: TRBJ1-4
v_call: TRBV18
cdr3_nt: TGTGCCAGCTCTCCACTTCACAGGGGGCTCGATGAAAAACTGTTTTTT
cdr3_aa: CASSPLHRGLDEKLFF